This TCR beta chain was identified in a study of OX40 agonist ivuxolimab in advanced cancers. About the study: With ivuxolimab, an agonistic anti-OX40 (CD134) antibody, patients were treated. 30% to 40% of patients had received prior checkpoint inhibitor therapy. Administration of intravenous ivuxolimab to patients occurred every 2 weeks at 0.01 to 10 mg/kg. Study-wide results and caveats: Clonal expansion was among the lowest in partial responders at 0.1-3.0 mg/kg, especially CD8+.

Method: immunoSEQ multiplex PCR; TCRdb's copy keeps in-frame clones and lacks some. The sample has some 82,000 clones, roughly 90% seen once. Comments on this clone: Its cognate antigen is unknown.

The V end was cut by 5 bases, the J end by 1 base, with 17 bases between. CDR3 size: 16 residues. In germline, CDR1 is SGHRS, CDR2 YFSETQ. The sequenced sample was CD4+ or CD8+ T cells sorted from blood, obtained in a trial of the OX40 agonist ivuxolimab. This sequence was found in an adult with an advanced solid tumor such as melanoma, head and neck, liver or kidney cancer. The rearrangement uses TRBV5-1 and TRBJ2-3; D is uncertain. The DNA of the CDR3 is TGCGCCAGCAGTGATGGATTCGGTTCTGGCACAGATACGCAGTATTTT. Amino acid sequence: CASSDGFGSGTDTQYF.